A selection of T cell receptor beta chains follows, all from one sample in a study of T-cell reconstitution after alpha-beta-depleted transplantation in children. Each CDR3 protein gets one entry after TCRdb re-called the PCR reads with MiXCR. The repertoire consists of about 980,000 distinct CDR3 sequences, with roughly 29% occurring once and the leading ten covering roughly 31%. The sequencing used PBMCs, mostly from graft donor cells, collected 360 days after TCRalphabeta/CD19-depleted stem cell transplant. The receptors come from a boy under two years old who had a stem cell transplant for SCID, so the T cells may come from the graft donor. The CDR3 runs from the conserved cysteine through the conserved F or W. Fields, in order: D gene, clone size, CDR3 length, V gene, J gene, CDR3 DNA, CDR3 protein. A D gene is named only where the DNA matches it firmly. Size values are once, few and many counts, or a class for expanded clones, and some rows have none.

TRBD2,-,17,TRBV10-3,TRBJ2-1,TGTGCCATCAGTGAACCCCTGGGCGGGGGGGCTTCCAATGAGCAGTTCTTC,CAISEPLGGGASNEQFF
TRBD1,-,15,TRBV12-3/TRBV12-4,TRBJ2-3,TGTGCCAGCAGTCGGGGACAGGGCTACACAGATACGCAGTATTTT,CASSRGQGYTDTQYF
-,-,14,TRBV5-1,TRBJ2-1,TGCGCCAGCAGTCGCTTGACAGCATACAATGAGCAGTTCTTC,CASSRLTAYNEQFF
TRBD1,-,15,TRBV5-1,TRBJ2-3,TGCGCCAGCACCCGAACAGGGGGCAACACAGATACGCAGTATTTT,CASTRTGGNTDTQYF
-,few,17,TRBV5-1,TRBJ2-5,TGCGCCAGCAGCTTCATACCCCAACTCTCAGGCGCGGAGACCCAGTACTTC,CASSFIPQLSGAETQYF
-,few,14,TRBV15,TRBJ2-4,TGTGCCACCAGCAGAGATCCAGCCAAAAACATTCAGTACTTC,CATSRDPAKNIQYF
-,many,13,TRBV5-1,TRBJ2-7,TGCGCCAGCAGCTTGAGGGACACCTACGAGCAGTACTTC,CASSLRDTYEQYF
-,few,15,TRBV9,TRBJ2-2,TGTGCCAGCAGCGTAAGTGTTGCGAACACCGGGGAGCTGTTTTTT,CASSVSVANTGELFF
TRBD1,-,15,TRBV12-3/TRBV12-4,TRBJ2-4,TGTGCCAGCAGTCCCAGGACAGGGACCAAAAACATTCAGTACTTC,CASSPRTGTKNIQYF
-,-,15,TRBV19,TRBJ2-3,TGTGCCAGTAGTGCCGAGGGGATTCGCACAGATACGCAGTATTTT,CASSAEGIRTDTQYF
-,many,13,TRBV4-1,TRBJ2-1,TGCGCCAGCAGCCAAGTGGGGAGAATAGGGCAGTTCTTC,CASSQVGRIGQFF
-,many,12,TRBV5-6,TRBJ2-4,TGTGCCAGCAGCTTGGTCGGACAGATTCAGTACTTC,CASSLVGQIQYF
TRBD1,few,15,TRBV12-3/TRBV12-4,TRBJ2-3,TGTGCCAGCACCCGGGACAGAACTAGCACAGATACGCAGTATTTT,CASTRDRTSTDTQYF
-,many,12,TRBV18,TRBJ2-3,TGTGCCAGCAGCCCCGGCACAGATACGCAGTATTTT,CASSPGTDTQYF
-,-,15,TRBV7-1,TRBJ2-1,TGTGCCAGCAGCCCCCGGGGGCATCCGCGCAATGAGCAGTTCTTC,CASSPRGHPRNEQFF
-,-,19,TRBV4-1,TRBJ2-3,TGCGCCAGCAGCCAATACCTGACCGCTCACCACCCGTACACAGATACGCAGTATTTT,CASSQYLTAHHPYTDTQYF
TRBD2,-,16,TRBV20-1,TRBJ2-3,TGCAGTGCCCACACCAGCGGGGGCCCCGGATTAGGGACGCAGTATTTT,CSAHTSGGPGLGTQYF
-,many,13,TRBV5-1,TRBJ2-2,TGCGCCAGCAGCCCCCGGTACACCGGGGAGCTGTTTTTT,CASSPRYTGELFF
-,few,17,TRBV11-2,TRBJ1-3,TGTGCCAGCAGCTTAGACCTCTCGTCCGGCTCTGGAAACACCATATATTTT,CASSLDLSSGSGNTIYF
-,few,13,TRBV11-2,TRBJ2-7,TGTGCCAGCAGCTTAACAGGAAACTACGAGCAGTACTTC,CASSLTGNYEQYF
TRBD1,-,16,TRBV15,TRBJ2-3,TGTGCCACCAGCGGTTCTGGGACAGGGTTAAAAGATACGCAGTATTTT,CATSGSGTGLKDTQYF
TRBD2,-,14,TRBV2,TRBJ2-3,TGTGCCAGAAAGAGACTAGCGGGAACAGATACGCAGTATTTT,CARKRLAGTDTQYF
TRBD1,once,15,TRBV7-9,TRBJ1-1,TGTGCCAGCAGCTCATACACAGGGGTTAACACTGAAGCTTTCTTT,CASSSYTGVNTEAFF
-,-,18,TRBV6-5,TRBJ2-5,TGTGCCAGCAGTTACGACCCCAGGGTAGGGGGTTTTAAAGAGACCCAGTACTTC,CASSYDPRVGGFKETQYF
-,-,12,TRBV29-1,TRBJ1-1,TGCAGCGTGATGGCCAGTAACACTGAAGCTTTCTTT,CSVMASNTEAFF
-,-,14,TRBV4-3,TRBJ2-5,TGCGCCAGCAGCAAATGGGGGGCCCAAGAGACCCAGTACTTC,CASSKWGAQETQYF
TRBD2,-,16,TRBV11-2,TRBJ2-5,TGTGCCAGCAGCTACCAACTAGCGGGGGCCGGGGAGACCCAGTACTTC,CASSYQLAGAGETQYF
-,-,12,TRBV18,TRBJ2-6,TGTGCCAACTCACCAGAAGGCAACGTCCTGACTTTC,CANSPEGNVLTF
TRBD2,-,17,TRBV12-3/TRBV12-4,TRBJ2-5,TGTGCCAGCAGTTTGCTAGCGGGGGCCCAGGGGCAAGAGACCCAGTACTTC,CASSLLAGAQGQETQYF
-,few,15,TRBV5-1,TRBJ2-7,TGCGCCAGCAGCTTGAACTTTCAGGGCGTACACGAGCAGTACTTC,CASSLNFQGVHEQYF
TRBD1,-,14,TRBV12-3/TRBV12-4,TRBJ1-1,TGTGCCAGCAGGCCCCACAGGGGTCCCACTGAAGCTTTCTTT,CASRPHRGPTEAFF
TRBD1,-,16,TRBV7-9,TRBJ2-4,TGTGCCAGCAGCCGCACAGGGGTGTTTGGCAAAAACATTCAGTACTTC,CASSRTGVFGKNIQYF
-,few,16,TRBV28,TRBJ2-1,TGTGCCAGCAGTCGCAGGACCCGTGTCTCCTACAATGAGCAGTTCTTC,CASSRRTRVSYNEQFF
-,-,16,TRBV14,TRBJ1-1,TGTGCCAGCAGCCAAGATGTCGGGCGTGCCTGGAGTGAAGCTTTCTTT,CASSQDVGRAWSEAFF
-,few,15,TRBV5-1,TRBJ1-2,TGCGCCAGCAGCCGGGCCCCACGGGAATACTATGGCTACACCTTC,CASSRAPREYYGYTF
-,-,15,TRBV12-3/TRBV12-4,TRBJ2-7,TGTGCCAGCAGTTTAGTGAGGGGAATCCCCTACGAGCAGTACTTC,CASSLVRGIPYEQYF
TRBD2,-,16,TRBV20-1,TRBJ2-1,TGCAGTGCTAGAAATAGCGGGGGCCTCTCCTACAATGAGCAGTTCTTC,CSARNSGGLSYNEQFF
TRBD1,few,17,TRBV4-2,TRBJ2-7,TGTGCCAGCAGCCAAGATCCGGGACAGGGGCTATCCTACGAGCAGTACTTC,CASSQDPGQGLSYEQYF
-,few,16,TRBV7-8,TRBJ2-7,TGTGCCAGCAGCTCCCGCACGGGGCCGAGCTCCTACGAGCAGTACTTC,CASSSRTGPSSYEQYF
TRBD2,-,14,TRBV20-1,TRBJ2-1,TGCAGTGCTAGGGGGCGGGGGGGATACAATGAGCAGTTCTTC,CSARGRGGYNEQFF
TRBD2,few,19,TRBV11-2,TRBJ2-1,TGTGCCAGCAGCTCCCCCTTAGCGGGGGTACGATTTACCTACAATGAGCAGTTCTTC,CASSSPLAGVRFTYNEQFF
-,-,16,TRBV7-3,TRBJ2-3,TGTGCCAGCAGCTTAAGTGGGGTGGGTCCCACAGATACGCAGTATTTT,CASSLSGVGPTDTQYF
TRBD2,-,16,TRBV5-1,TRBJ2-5,TGCGCCAGCAGCTTGGATGGTAGCGGGGTAGGAGAGACCCAGTACTTC,CASSLDGSGVGETQYF
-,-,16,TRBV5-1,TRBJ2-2,TGCGCCAGCAGTTACAATACCGGGGGGAACACCGGGGAGCTGTTTTTT,CASSYNTGGNTGELFF
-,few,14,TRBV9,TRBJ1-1,TGTGCCAGCAGGAGGGGGAATTTGAACACTGAAGCTTTCTTT,CASRRGNLNTEAFF
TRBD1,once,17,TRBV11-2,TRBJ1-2,TGTGCCAGCAGCTCAGTGGGACAGGGGGCGCGACGGACTGGCTACACCTTC,CASSSVGQGARRTGYTF
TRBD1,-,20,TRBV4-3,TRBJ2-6,TGCGCCAGCAGCCAAGACTTCGTGACAGGGGTTTTCCCTGGGGCCAACGTCCTGACTTTC,CASSQDFVTGVFPGANVLTF
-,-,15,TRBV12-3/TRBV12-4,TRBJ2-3,TGTGCCAGCAACGGCGAGCCCCCGAGCACAGATACGCAGTATTTT,CASNGEPPSTDTQYF
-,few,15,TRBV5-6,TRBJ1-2,TGTGCCAGCAGCTTGGGACAGAGTGTGGGCTATGGCTACACCTTC,CASSLGQSVGYGYTF
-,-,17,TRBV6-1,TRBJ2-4,TGTGCCAGCAGTGTGTCGGGAACATGGACTGGAATAAACATTCAGTACTTC,CASSVSGTWTGINIQYF
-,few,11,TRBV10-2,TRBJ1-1,TGCGCCAGCAAGGGGAGGGGGGAAGCTTTCTTT,CASKGRGEAFF
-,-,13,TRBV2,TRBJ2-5,TGTGCCAGCAGCCAGACGGATGAAGAGACCCAGTACTTC,CASSQTDEETQYF
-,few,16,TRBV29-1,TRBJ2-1,TGCAGCGTTGATTATCTAGCGAGAAGCTCCTACAATGAGCAGTTCTTC,CSVDYLARSSYNEQFF
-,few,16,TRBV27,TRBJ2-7,TGTGCCAGCAGGGGACTCAGGGGGTCTATCGACTACGAGCAGTACTTC,CASRGLRGSIDYEQYF
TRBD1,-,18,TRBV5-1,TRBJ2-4,TGCGCCAGCAGCTTGGAGGCAGGGGGTTTCACAGCCAAAAACATTCAGTACTTC,CASSLEAGGFTAKNIQYF